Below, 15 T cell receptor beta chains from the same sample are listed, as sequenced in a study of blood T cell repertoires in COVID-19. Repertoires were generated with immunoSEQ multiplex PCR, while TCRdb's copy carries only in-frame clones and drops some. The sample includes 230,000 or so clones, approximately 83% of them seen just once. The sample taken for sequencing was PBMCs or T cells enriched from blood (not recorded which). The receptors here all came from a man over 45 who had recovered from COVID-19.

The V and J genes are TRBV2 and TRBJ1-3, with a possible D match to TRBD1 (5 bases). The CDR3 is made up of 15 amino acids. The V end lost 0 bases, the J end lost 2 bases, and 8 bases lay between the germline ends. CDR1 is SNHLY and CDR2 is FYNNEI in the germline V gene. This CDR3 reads CASSEADRAGNTIYF. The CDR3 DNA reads TGTGCCAGCAGTGAAGCCGACAGAGCTGGAAACACCATATATTTT.

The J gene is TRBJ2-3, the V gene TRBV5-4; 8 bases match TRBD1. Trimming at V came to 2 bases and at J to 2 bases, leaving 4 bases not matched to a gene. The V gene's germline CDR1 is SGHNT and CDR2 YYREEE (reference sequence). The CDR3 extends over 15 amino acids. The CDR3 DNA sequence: TGTGCCAGCAGCTTCAGACAGGGGACCACAGATACGCAGTATTTT. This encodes CASSFRQGTTDTQYF.

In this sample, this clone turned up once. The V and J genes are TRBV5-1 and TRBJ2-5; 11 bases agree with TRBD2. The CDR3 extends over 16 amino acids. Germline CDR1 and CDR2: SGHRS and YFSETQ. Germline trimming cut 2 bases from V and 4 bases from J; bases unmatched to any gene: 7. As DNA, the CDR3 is TGCGCCAGCAGCTTAGGTAGCGGGGGGGCCAGAGAGACCCAGTACTTC. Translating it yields CASSLGSGGARETQYF.

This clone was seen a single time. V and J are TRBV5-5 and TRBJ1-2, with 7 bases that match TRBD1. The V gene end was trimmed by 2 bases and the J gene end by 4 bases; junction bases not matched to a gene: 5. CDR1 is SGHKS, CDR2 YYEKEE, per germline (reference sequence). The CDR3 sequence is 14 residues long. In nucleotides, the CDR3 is TGTGCCAGCAGCTTTTACAGGGGCAGCTATGGCTACACCTTC. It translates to CASSFYRGSYGYTF.

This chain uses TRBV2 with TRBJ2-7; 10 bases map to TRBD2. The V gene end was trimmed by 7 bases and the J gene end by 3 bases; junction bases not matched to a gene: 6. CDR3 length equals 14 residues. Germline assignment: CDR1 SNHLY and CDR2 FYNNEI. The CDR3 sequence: CASKASGSGYEQYF. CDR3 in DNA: TGTGCCAGCAAGGCTAGCGGGAGTGGCTACGAGCAGTACTTC.

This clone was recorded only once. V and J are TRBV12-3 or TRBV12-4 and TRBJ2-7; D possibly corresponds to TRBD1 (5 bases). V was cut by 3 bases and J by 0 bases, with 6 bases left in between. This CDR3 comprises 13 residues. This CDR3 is CASSLQGSYEQYF. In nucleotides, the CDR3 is TGTGCCAGCAGTTTGCAGGGCTCCTACGAGCAGTACTTC.

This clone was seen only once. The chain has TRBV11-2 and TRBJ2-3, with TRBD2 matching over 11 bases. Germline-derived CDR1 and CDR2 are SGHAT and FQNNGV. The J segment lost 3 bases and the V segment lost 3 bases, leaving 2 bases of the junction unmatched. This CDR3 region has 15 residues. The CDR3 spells CASSLGLAETDTQYF. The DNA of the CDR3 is TGTGCCAGCAGCTTGGGACTAGCGGAAACAGATACGCAGTATTTT.

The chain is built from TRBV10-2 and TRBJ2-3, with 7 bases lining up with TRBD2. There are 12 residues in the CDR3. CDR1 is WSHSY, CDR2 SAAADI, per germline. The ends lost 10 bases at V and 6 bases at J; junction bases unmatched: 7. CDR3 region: CATAGDVDTQYF. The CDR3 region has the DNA TGCGCCACGGCGGGAGACGTTGATACGCAGTATTTT.

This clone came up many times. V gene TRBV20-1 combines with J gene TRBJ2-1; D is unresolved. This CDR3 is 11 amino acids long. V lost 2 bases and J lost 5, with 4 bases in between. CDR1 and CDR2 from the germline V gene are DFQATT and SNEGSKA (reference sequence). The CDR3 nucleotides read TGCAGTGCTAGATCGGACAATGAGCAGTTCTTC. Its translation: CSARSDNEQFF.

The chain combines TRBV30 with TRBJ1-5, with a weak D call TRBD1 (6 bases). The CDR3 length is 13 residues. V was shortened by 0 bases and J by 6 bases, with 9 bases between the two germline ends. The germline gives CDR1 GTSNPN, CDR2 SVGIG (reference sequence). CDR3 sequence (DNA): TGTGCCTGGAGTGTGGGGGGGCCTCAGCCCCAGCATTTT. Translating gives CAWSVGGPQPQHF.

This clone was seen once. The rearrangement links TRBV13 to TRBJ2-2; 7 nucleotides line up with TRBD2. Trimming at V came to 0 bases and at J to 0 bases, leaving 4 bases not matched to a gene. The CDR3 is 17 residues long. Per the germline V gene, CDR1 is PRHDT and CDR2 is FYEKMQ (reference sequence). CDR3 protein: CASSLGAGLANTGELFF. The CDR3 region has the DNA TGTGCCAGCAGCTTAGGCGCAGGACTAGCGAACACCGGGGAGCTGTTTTTT.

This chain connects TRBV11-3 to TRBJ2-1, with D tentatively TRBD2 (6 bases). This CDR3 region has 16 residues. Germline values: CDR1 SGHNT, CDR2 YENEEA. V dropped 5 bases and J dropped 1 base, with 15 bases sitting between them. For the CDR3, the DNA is TGTGCCAGCAGCACTCGCGGGGCTTCATCCTACAATGAGCAGTTCTTC. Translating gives CASSTRGASSYNEQFF.

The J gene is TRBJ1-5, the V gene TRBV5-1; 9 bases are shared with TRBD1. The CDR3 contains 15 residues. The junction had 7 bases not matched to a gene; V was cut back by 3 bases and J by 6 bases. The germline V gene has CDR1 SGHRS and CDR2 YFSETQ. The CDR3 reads CASSWTGTGTQPQHF. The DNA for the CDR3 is TGCGCCAGCAGCTGGACCGGGACAGGGACTCAGCCCCAGCATTTT.

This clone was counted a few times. CDR3 protein: CASVPDIGVGYTF. The CDR3 region has the DNA TGTGCCAGTGTGCCGGACATAGGTGTTGGCTACACCTTC. The gene calls are TRBV19 and TRBJ1-2; weak D call: TRBD1 (5 bases). The V end was cut by 8 bases, the J end by 7 bases, with 17 bases between. Germline assignment: CDR1 LNHDA and CDR2 SQIVND (reference sequence). The CDR3 consists of 13 residues. The whole variable domain, remainder taken from reference TRBV19 and TRBJ1-2, is DGGITQSPKYLFRKEGQNVTLSCEQNLNHDAMYWYRQDPGQGLRLIYYSQIVNDFQKGDIAEGYSVSREKKESFPLTVTSAQKNPTAFYLCASVPDIGVGYTFGSGTRLTVV.

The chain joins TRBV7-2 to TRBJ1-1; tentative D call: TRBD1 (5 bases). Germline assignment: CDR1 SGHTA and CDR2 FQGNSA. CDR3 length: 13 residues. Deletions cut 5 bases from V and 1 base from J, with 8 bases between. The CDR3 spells CASSLQGNTEAFF. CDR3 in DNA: TGTGCCAGCAGCCTGCAGGGGAACACTGAAGCTTTCTTT.